This T cell receptor (beta chain) was sequenced in a study of shared clonotypes between healthy human individuals. Study at large: The donor group consisted of a couple of women and three men, aged 18 to 49.

The study drew its donors from healthy HIV-negative adults without recent acute infections or vaccinations. On this clone: Its antigen is unidentified.

This was a deep-level run. The repertoire was sequenced with immunoSEQ multiplex PCR; TCRdb's copy has only in-frame clones and lacks some. This sample has about 480,000 clones, with approximately 85% found just once. General observations from the study: How much donors shared clonotypes was expected to be affected by sequencing depth.

The sequence derives from a woman between 35 and 50 years old in good health. Some clones in this sample may be carry-over from other donors' samples. The source material was PBMCs.

The CDR3 sequence: CASSGTGLAGGGEQYF. CDR3 coding DNA: TGTGCCAGCAGCGGGACGGGACTAGCGGGAGGTGGCGAGCAGTACTTC. The V call is TRBV7-9, the J call TRBJ2-7, with 15 bases fitting TRBD2. CDR1 SEHNR and CDR2 FQNEAQ come from the germline V gene (reference sequence). The CDR3 is 16 residues long. V lost 5 bases, J lost 6 bases, and 8 bases stayed unmatched.